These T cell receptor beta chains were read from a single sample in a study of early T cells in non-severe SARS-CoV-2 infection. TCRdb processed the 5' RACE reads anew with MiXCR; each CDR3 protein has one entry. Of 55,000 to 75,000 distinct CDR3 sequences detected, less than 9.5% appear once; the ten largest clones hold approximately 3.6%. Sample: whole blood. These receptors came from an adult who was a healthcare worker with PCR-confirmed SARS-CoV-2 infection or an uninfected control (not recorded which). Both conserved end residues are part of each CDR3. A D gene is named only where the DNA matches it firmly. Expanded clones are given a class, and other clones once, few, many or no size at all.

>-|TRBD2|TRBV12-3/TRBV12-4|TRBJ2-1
TGTGCCAGCAGTTTATTTAGCGGGGGGCTTAGTGAGCAGTTCTTC
CASSLFSGGLSEQFF
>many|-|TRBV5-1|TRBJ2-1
TGCGCCAGCAGCCCCGGGACACTCTACAATGAGCAGTTCTTC
CASSPGTLYNEQFF
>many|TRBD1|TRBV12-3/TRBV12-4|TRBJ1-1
TGTGCCAGCAGTTGGACAGGAACTGAAGCTTTCTTT
CASSWTGTEAFF
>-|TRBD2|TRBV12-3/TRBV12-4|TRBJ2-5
TGTGCCAGCAGTTTCAGCGGGAGTAGGGAGACCCAGTACTTC
CASSFSGSRETQYF
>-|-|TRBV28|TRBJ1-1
TGTGCCAGCAGTTTTGAGAGTGCGGTGAACACTGAAGCTTTCTTT
CASSFESAVNTEAFF
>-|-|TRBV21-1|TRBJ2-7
TGTGCCAGCAGCAAAGTGGATAGCGGTAACTCCTACGAGCAGTACTTC
CASSKVDSGNSYEQYF
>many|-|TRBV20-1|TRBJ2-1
TGCAGTGCTCTCCCTCAGCGCGATGAGCAGTTCTTC
CSALPQRDEQFF
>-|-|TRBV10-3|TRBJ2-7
TGTGCCATCAGTGGTGGGAGTTACGAGCAGTACTTC
CAISGGSYEQYF
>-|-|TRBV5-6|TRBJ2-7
TGTGCCAGCAGCTTGGATCCTGGGTTGACCTACGAGCAGTACTTC
CASSLDPGLTYEQYF
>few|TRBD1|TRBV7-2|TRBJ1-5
TGTGCCAGCAGCAGGGGACAGGGAAGCAATCAGCCCCAGCATTTT
CASSRGQGSNQPQHF
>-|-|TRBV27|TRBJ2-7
TGTGCCAGCAGTCGACCGGGACATAACTCCTACGAGCAGTACTTC
CASSRPGHNSYEQYF
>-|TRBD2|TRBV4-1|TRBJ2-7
TGCGCCAGCAGCCAAGTAATTTCGGGAGGACCTGAGGGGCAGTACTTC
CASSQVISGGPEGQYF
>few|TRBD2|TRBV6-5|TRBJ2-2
TGTGCCAGCACCAACTGGGGAGGGACCAACACCGGGGAGCTGTTTTTT
CASTNWGGTNTGELFF
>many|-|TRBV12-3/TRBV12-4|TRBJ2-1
TGTGCCAGCAGTCCCCTTAATGAGCAGTTCTTC
CASSPLNEQFF
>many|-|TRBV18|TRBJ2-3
TGTGCCAGCTCACCCAGCGAGACTGCTAGCACAGATACGCAGTATTTT
CASSPSETASTDTQYF
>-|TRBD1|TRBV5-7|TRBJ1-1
TGTGTCAGCAGCTTCAGGACAGGTCGTGAAGCTTTCTTT
CVSSFRTGREAFF
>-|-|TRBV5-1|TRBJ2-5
TGCGCCAGCAGCAACCAGGGCTCGGAGACCCAGTACTTC
CASSNQGSETQYF
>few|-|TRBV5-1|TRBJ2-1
TGCGCCAGCAGCTTTTCATCATACGGCAATGAGCAGTTCTTC
CASSFSSYGNEQFF
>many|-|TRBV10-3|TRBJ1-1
TGTGCCATCAGCCGGGGCATGAACACTGAAGCTTTCTTT
CAISRGMNTEAFF
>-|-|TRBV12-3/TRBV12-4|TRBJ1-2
TGTGCCAGCAGTCCACCCCCCTATTCAGCTAACTATGGCTACACCTTC
CASSPPPYSANYGYTF
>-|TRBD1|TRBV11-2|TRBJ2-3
TGTGCCAGCAGCTCCGGGACAGGGGTCGGAACAGATACGCAGTATTTT
CASSSGTGVGTDTQYF
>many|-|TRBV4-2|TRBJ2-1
TGTGCCAGCAGCCCTTCGGTAAGGTCCTCCTACAATGAGCAGTTCTTC
CASSPSVRSSYNEQFF
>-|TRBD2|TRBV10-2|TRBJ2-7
TGCGCCAGCAGTTCATCCGCCGGACTAGCGGACTCCTACGAGCAGTACTTC
CASSSSAGLADSYEQYF